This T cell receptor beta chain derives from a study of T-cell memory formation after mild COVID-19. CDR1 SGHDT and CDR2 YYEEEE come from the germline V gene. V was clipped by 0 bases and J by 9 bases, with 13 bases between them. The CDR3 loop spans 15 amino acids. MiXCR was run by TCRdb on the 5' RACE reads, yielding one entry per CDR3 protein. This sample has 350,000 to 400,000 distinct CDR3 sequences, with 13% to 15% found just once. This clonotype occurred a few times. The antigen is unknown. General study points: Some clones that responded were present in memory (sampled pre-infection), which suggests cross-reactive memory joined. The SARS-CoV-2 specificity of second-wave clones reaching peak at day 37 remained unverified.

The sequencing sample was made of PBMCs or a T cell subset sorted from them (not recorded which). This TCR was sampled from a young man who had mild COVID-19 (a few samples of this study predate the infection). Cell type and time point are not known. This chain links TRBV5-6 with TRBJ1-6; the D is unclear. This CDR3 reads CASSLVTAVTSPLHF. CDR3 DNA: TGTGCCAGCAGCTTGGTTACGGCCGTGACTTCACCCCTCCACTTT.